This T cell receptor beta chain emerged from a study of T cell repertoires in cytomegalovirus infection. The V and J ends lost 10 bases and 1 base, in that order; junction bases with no gene match: 17. The CDR3 spans 18 residues. The table lists this clonotype with many counts. TCRdb itself ran the reads through MiXCR, one entry per CDR3 protein. Of roughly 500,000 distinct CDR3 sequences in the sample, approximately 16% are singletons; the top ten hold 20% to 30%. The sequence derives from a human donor in good health (CMV status not recorded). Some clones in this sample may be carry-over from other donors' samples. The sequenced sample was CD8+ T cells from PBMCs. V and J are TRBV12-3 or TRBV12-4 and TRBJ1-5; 9 bases are shared with TRBD1. The CDR3 nucleotides are TGTGCCACCGCGCCTTTTAGGGACAGGGCCCAGAGCAATCAGCCCCAGCATTTT. Translated: CATAPFRDRAQSNQPQHF.